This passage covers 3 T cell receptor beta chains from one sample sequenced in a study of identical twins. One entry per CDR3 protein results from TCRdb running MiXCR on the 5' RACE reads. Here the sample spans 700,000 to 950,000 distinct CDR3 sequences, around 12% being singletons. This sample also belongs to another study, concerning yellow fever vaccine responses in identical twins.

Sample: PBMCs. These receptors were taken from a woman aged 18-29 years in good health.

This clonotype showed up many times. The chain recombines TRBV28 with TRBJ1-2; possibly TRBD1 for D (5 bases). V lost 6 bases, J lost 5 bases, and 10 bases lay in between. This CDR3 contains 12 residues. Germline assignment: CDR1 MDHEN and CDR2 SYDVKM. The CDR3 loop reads CASSRGGYGYTF. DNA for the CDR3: TGTGCCAGCAGCCGGGGCGGTTATGGCTACACCTTC.

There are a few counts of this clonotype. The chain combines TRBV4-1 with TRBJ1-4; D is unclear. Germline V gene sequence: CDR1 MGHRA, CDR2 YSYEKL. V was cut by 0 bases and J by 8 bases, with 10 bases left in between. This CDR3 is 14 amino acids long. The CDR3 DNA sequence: TGCGCCAGCAGCCAAGAGAACAGTGCAGAAAAACTGTTTTTT. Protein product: CASSQENSAEKLFF.

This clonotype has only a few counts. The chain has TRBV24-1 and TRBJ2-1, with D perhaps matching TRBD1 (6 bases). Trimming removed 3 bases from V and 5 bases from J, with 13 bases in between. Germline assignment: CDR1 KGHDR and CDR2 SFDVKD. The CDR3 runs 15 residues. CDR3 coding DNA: TGTGCCACCAGTGATCCTCAGGGGTTCCACAATGAGCAGTTCTTC. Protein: CATSDPQGFHNEQFF.